The rows below give T cell receptor beta chains drawn from one sample of a study of T cells in localized non-small cell lung cancer. Measured with immunoSEQ multiplex PCR; TCRdb has only the in-frame clones, and not every one. The table has 1,500 to 2,000 clones, 20% to 25% seen once. The sequenced sample was lung tumor tissue, obtained before any cancer treatment. Source of these receptors: a man aged 40 to 70 with stage III lung adenocarcinoma. The CDR3 runs from the conserved cysteine through the conserved F or W. A D gene is named only where the DNA matches it firmly. Expanded clones are given a class, and other clones once, few, many or no size at all.

NA,TRBJ2-4,few,TRBV18,CASSQQGRDIQYF,TGTGCCAGCTCACAGCAGGGGCGGGACATTCAGTACTTC
NA,TRBJ2-3,large,TRBV11-3,CASSLEGADGDTQYF,TGTGCCAGCAGCTTGGAAGGGGCCGACGGAGATACGCAGTATTTT
TRBD2,TRBJ2-7,NA,TRBV9,CASSEALAGTEQYF,TGTGCCAGCAGTGAAGCACTAGCGGGGACCGAGCAGTACTTC
NA,TRBJ1-1,medium-sized,TRBV11-3,CASSSEDSQKEAFF,TGTGCCAGCAGCTCCGAGGACAGTCAAAAGGAAGCTTTCTTT
NA,TRBJ1-5,NA,TRBV19,CASSISLGNQPQHF,TGTGCCAGTAGTATCTCCCTGGGCAATCAGCCCCAGCATTTT
TRBD2,TRBJ2-3,NA,TRBV19,CASSIARAGLAGGDTQYF,TGTGCCAGTAGTATAGCCAGGGCGGGACTAGCGGGGGGTGATACGCAGTATTTT
NA,TRBJ2-2,medium-sized,TRBV11-3,CASSLGHGSGELFF,TGTGCCAGCAGCCTAGGGCATGGGAGCGGGGAGCTGTTTTTT
NA,TRBJ1-1,few,TRBV7-2,CASSSAWGAVTEAFF,TGTGCCAGCAGCTCCGCCTGGGGGGCGGTCACTGAAGCTTTCTTT
TRBD1,TRBJ1-1,few,TRBV11-3,CASSFKTGVTEAFF,TGTGCCAGCAGCTTCAAGACAGGGGTCACTGAAGCTTTCTTT
NA,TRBJ1-1,NA,TRBV5-1,CASSPLLVGTEAFF,TGCGCCAGCAGCCCGCTCCTGGTGGGTACTGAAGCTTTCTTT
NA,TRBJ1-1,NA,TRBV18,CASSPSGRGNTEAFF,TGTGCCAGCTCACCCTCGGGGAGGGGGAACACTGAAGCTTTCTTT
NA,TRBJ1-1,NA,TRBV10-3,CAISESGQNTEAFF,TGTGCCATCAGTGAGTCCGGACAGAACACTGAAGCTTTCTTT
NA,TRBJ1-6,NA,TRBV7-5,CASSFDLDNSPLHF,TGTGCCAGCAGCTTCGATTTGGACAATTCACCCCTCCACTTT
NA,TRBJ1-5,few,TRBV6-7,CASRGGDQPQHF,TGTGCCAGCAGGGGGGGGGACCAGCCCCAGCATTTT
NA,TRBJ1-1,medium-sized,TRBV9,CASSARGDGNTEAFF,TGTGCCAGCAGCGCTAGGGGAGACGGGAACACTGAAGCTTTCTTT
NA,TRBJ1-6,NA,TRBV25-1,CASSEGPQVGSPLHF,TGTGCCAGCAGTGAAGGGCCGCAGGTGGGTTCACCCCTCCACTTT
TRBD1,TRBJ1-2,few,TRBV7-6,CASSPRMTGSYGYTF,TGTGCCAGCAGCCCCCGAATGACAGGGAGCTATGGCTACACCTTC
TRBD2,TRBJ2-7,large,TRBV9,CASSVGGNPYEQYF,TGTGCCAGCAGCGTGGGAGGGAATCCCTACGAGCAGTACTTC
TRBD1,TRBJ2-3,few,TRBV11-3,CASSGYRGPLSTDTQYF,TGTGCCAGCAGCGGCTACAGGGGTCCTCTCAGCACAGATACGCAGTATTTT
NA,TRBJ2-1,large,TRBV12-5,CASGLHIDNEQFF,TGTGCCAGCGGTTTGCACATCGACAATGAGCAGTTCTTC
NA,TRBJ1-6,few,TRBV12-5,CASMRRGTKNSPLHF,TGTGCCAGCATGAGAAGGGGGACGAAAAATTCACCCCTCCACTTT
TRBD1,TRBJ2-1,NA,TRBV6-8,CASSEGTGGNEQFF,TGTGCCAGCAGTGAGGGGACAGGGGGCAATGAGCAGTTCTTC
NA,TRBJ1-5,NA,TRBV29-1,CSVQLGQQPQHF,TGCAGCGTTCAGCTAGGACAGCAGCCCCAGCATTTT
NA,TRBJ2-2,few,TRBV11-1,CASSLTGLTTGELFF,TGTGCCAGCAGCTTAACGGGACTGACCACCGGGGAGCTGTTTTTT
NA,TRBJ1-1,few,TRBV7-2,CASRTSGETEAFF,TGTGCCAGCAGAACATCAGGGGAAACTGAAGCTTTCTTT
NA,TRBJ2-1,few,TRBV9,CASSVRRAGANNEQFF,TGTGCCAGCAGCGTACGTAGGGCGGGGGCGAACAATGAGCAGTTCTTC
TRBD1,TRBJ1-1,few,TRBV19,CASSMGQPTEAFF,TGTGCCAGTAGTATGGGACAGCCGACTGAAGCTTTCTTT
NA,TRBJ2-7,NA,TRBV28,CASDQGRRKQYF,TGTGCCAGCGACCAGGGACGTCGTAAGCAGTACTTC
NA,TRBJ2-1,NA,TRBV4-1,CASSQDRPSPYNEQFF,TGCGCCAGCAGCCAAGATCGCCCCAGCCCATACAATGAGCAGTTCTTC
NA,TRBJ1-2,NA,TRBV2,CASTGGPNYGYTF,TGTGCCAGCACGGGAGGGCCGAACTATGGCTACACCTTC
NA,TRBJ1-6,NA,TRBV16,CANSGTYNSPLHF,TGTGCCAATTCAGGGACCTATAATTCACCCCTCCACTTT
NA,TRBJ2-6,few,TRBV5-1,CASSLYRASGANVLTF,TGCGCCAGCAGCTTGTACAGGGCCTCTGGGGCCAACGTCCTGACTTTC
NA,TRBJ2-5,few,TRBV6-8,CASSYQDRKETQYF,TGTGCCAGCAGTTACCAAGACAGGAAAGAGACCCAGTACTTC
NA,TRBJ1-4,NA,TRBV23-1,CASSLDDSEKLFF,TGCGCCAGCAGCTTAGATGACAGTGAAAAACTGTTTTTT
TRBD2,TRBJ2-3,few,TRBV30,CVGTSGGISTDTQYF,TGTGTGGGGACTAGCGGGGGGATTAGCACAGATACGCAGTATTTT
NA,TRBJ2-7,NA,TRBV6-1,CASSEASMEQYF,TGTGCCAGCAGTGAAGCTAGTATGGAGCAGTACTTC
NA,TRBJ2-1,NA,TRBV28,CASRWTHGGAHEQFF,TGTGCCAGCCGCTGGACCCACGGGGGCGCCCATGAGCAGTTCTTC
NA,TRBJ1-1,NA,TRBV9,CASSQQNTEAFF,TGTGCCAGCAGCCAGCAGAACACTGAAGCTTTCTTT
NA,TRBJ2-1,NA,TRBV28,CASSLDQSRQFF,TGTGCCAGCAGTTTAGACCAGTCGAGGCAGTTCTTC
TRBD1,TRBJ2-3,NA,TRBV29-1,CSDSGTGVANTQYF,TGCAGCGACTCCGGGACAGGGGTCGCCAATACGCAGTATTTT
TRBD1,TRBJ1-1,NA,TRBV18,CASSRTGDNEAFF,TGTGCCAGCTCGAGGACAGGGGATAATGAAGCTTTCTTT
TRBD1,TRBJ1-2,medium-sized,TRBV6-8,CASTKTGIDGYTF,TGTGCCAGCACCAAGACAGGGATTGATGGCTACACCTTC
NA,TRBJ1-1,few,TRBV4-1,CASSQEIRVANTEAFF,TGCGCCAGCAGCCAAGAAATTCGGGTAGCGAACACTGAAGCTTTCTTT
NA,TRBJ2-3,few,TRBV11-3,CASSLGLGGTDTQYF,TGTGCCAGCAGCTTAGGACTAGGGGGCACAGATACGCAGTATTTT
NA,TRBJ1-6,NA,TRBV25-1,CASSERAESPLHF,TGTGCCAGCAGTGAACGGGCAGAATCACCCCTCCACTTT
NA,TRBJ1-2,NA,TRBV4-1,CASSQLGQLVYGYTF,TGCGCCAGCAGCCAACTGGGACAATTAGTCTATGGCTACACCTTC
NA,TRBJ1-3,NA,TRBV19,CASSIGGSGNTIYF,TGTGCCAGTAGTATAGGAGGATCTGGAAACACCATATATTTT
NA,TRBJ2-3,NA,TRBV28,CASSFLSGTDTQYF,TGTGCCAGCAGTTTTTTAAGCGGTACAGATACGCAGTATTTT
TRBD2,TRBJ2-1,NA,TRBV9,CASSVVGEGHEQFF,TGTGCCAGCAGCGTAGTGGGGGAGGGCCATGAGCAGTTCTTC
NA,TRBJ2-5,few,TRBV11-3,CASSLSAASEETQYF,TGTGCCAGCAGCTTATCCGCGGCTAGCGAAGAGACCCAGTACTTC
TRBD2,TRBJ2-3,NA,TRBV11-3,CASSLGTSGRSDTQYF,TGTGCCAGCAGCCTGGGGACTAGCGGGAGATCAGATACGCAGTATTTT
NA,TRBJ1-2,NA,TRBV28,CASSLTVGHDGYTF,TGTGCCAGCAGCCTAACAGTGGGACATGACGGCTACACCTTC
NA,TRBJ1-1,NA,TRBV29-1,CSVESDSGTEAFF,TGCAGCGTTGAAAGTGACAGCGGCACTGAAGCTTTCTTT
NA,TRBJ1-1,NA,TRBV4-1,CASSHPGRGEAFF,TGCGCCAGCAGCCATCCAGGGAGGGGTGAAGCTTTCTTT
NA,TRBJ2-1,NA,TRBV30,CAWSVLNEQFF,TGTGCCTGGAGTGTACTCAATGAGCAGTTCTTC